The following is a T cell receptor beta chain sequence with its context. Its antigen is unidentified. Trimming removed 5 bases from V and 1 base from J, with 12 bases in between. CDR1 is SEHNR, CDR2 FQNEAQ, per germline (reference sequence). This CDR3 comprises 14 residues. This sample was taken from a study of cytomegalovirus exposure and HLA in healthy donors. Overall study: Earlier, 95 million to 130 million unique TCR beta sequences were recovered from 200 million or so T cells by an analysis.

The PCR contained 60 Vbeta and 13 Jbeta primers. The method was immunoSEQ multiplex PCR; TCRdb's version includes in-frame clones alone and lacks a portion of them. The sample contains around 150,000 clones, under 85% of which appear only once. Whole-study results and caveats: The study flagged 150 to 200 TCR beta chains as cytomegalovirus-associated.

Sequencing used PBMCs. The chain has TRBV7-9 and TRBJ2-7, with D possibly matching TRBD2 (6 bases). This TCR was sampled from a man aged 50 or older in good health and CMV-seropositive. The CDR3 spells CASSAAGRSYEQYF. The DNA for the CDR3 is TGTGCCAGCAGCGCGGCGGGGCGGTCCTACGAGCAGTACTTC.